This TCR beta chain was recorded in a study of yellow fever vaccine responses in identical twins. Study-level points and caveats: Twins' vaccine T cell response reportedly seemed partly convergent, partly personalized.

TCRdb analysed the RT-PCR reads with MiXCR anew, one entry per CDR3 protein. Here the sample spans tens of thousands of distinct CDR3 sequences, over 70% being singletons. Germline assignment: CDR1 LGHDT and CDR2 YNNKEL (reference sequence). V lost 3 bases, J lost 0 bases, and 10 bases lay in between. The CDR3 is 15 residues long. Concerning this clonotype: Its cognate antigen is unknown.

The chain joins TRBV3-1 to TRBJ2-3; no definite D call. The specimen comprised T cells from blood (PBMCs), unsorted or a sorted subset (not recorded which), sampled before or after yellow fever vaccination (not recorded which). The TCR sequence derives from a woman aged 18-29 years who received the yellow fever vaccine. CDR3 amino acids: CASSQYYPSTDTQYF. CDR3 DNA sequence: TGTGCCAGCAGCCAGTACTATCCTAGCACAGATACGCAGTATTTT.